This TCR beta chain was obtained from a study of cytomegalovirus exposure and HLA in healthy donors. The CDR3 runs 14 residues. In germline, CDR1 is SGHRS, CDR2 YFSETQ. V lost 4 bases, J lost 14 bases, and 15 bases stayed unmatched. 60 Vbeta and 13 Jbeta primers were used in PCR. The method was immunoSEQ multiplex PCR; TCRdb's version includes in-frame clones alone and lacks a portion of them. The sample records some 150,000 clones, about four fifths being singletons. The V and J genes are TRBV5-1 and TRBJ1-2, with 9 bases matching TRBD1. The TCR was taken from a man in his thirties or forties in good health and CMV-seronegative. Sequencing was performed on PBMCs. The CDR3 DNA follows: TGCGCCAGCAGCCTCGGGACAGGGCTCGGAGAGGGGACCTTC. It encodes CASSLGTGLGEGTF.